The present entry profiles one T cell receptor (beta chain) with its context. The data derive from a study of control samples from healthy donors and cancer patients. Losses at the gene ends were 7 bases for V and 0 bases for J; bases not matched to a gene: 13. Germline assignment: CDR1 MNHEY and CDR2 SMNVEV (reference sequence). The CDR3 loop spans 17 amino acids. Here immunoSEQ multiplex PCR was the method, and the copy in TCRdb shows in-frame clones only, minus some. The profile shows around 170,000 clones, more than 85% of them singletons. Specimen: blood. The sequence was collected from a woman between 25 and 40 years old in good health. V usage is TRBV27 and J usage is TRBJ2-3, with 7 bases matching TRBD2. The CDR3 DNA sequence: TGTGCCAGCAAACCCCCCGGGCTAGCGGTTAGCACAGATACGCAGTATTTT. This encodes CASKPPGLAVSTDTQYF.